The sample holds a few counts of the clone carrying this TCR beta chain. Its antigen is unidentified. CDR1 is SGHTA and CDR2 is FQGNSA in the germline V gene. The CDR3 is 14 residues long. Trimming took off 2 bases at V and 2 bases at J, with 8 bases between the two ends. Duration under 3 months, a NOSPECS grade of at least 4, and a Clinical Activity Score of at least 3 characterized the ophthalmopathy patients. Patients showing uncontrolled infection, other autoimmune disease, pregnancy or lactation were ineligible. Out of 8.5 to 10 ml of fresh peripheral blood came the PBMCs. The sample belongs to a study of T cells in Graves' hyperthyroidism and ophthalmopathy. Whole-study results and caveats: Ophthalmopathy was model-predicted a median around 6.1 months pre-onset.

Template material for amplifying TCR beta CDR3 regions consisted of RNA transcripts. The HTBI primer set was used in a first-round RT-PCR of the TCR CDR3. TCRdb fed the multiplex PCR reads into MiXCR, producing one record per CDR3 protein. The repertoire holds about 400,000 distinct CDR3 sequences, 15% seen once, with approximately 20% in the top ten. The V call is TRBV7-2, the J call TRBJ2-3, with TRBD1 as a possible D gene (5 bases). The sequenced material came from blood. This clonotype was sampled from a woman aged 60-70 years with Graves' ophthalmopathy. Written as DNA, the CDR3 is TGTGCCAGCAGCTTATTGGGGCCCACAGATACGCAGTATTTT. This sequence encodes CASSLLGPTDTQYF. The variable domain in full, completed from reference TRBV7-2 and TRBJ2-3, reads GAGVSQSPSNKVTEKGKDVELRCDPISGHTALYWYRQSLGQGLEFLIYFQGNSAPDKSGLPSDRFSAERTGGSVSTLTIQRTQQEDSAVYLCASSLLGPTDTQYFGPGTRLTVL.